This TCR beta chain was recovered during a study of blood T cells in healthy people across ages. Overall study results and limits: With donor CMV status unknown, expanded clonotype changes were possibly confounded. Any conclusive comparison of naive versus antigen-experienced cells was prevented by using unsorted PBMCs.

Samples each had at least 6 micrograms of total RNA extracted. In the case of this clonotype: Its antigen is as yet unknown.

This CDR3 is built from 12 residues. The germline gives CDR1 SNHLY, CDR2 FYNNEI. Trimming stripped 8 bases from V and 0 bases from J, with 7 bases between. The second PCR ran about 6 to 11 cycles with a sample-barcoded 5' primer and J-beta primers. TCRdb independently ran MiXCR on the 5' RACE reads; one entry per CDR3 protein. The sample includes about a million distinct CDR3 sequences, around 54% of them seen just once. The clonotype comes from a woman in her fifties or sixties in good health. The gene calls are TRBV2 and TRBJ2-5, with D possibly TRBD2 on 6 matching bases. Sequences were obtained from blood. The CDR3 DNA follows: TGTGCCAGCGGGGGGAACCAAGAGACCCAGTACTTC. It specifies CASGGNQETQYF.